This T cell receptor (beta chain) was observed in a study of graft-versus-host responses after intestinal transplantation (dated by TCRdb to 2020 to 2022). As for the study more broadly: Recipients received multivisceral, liver-intestinal, or isolated intestinal transplants. Every recipient was given anti-thymocyte globulin induction, then maintenance tacrolimus and steroids for about three years. After intestinal transplantation, graft-versus-host and host-versus-graft alloreactive T cell clones were followed in the graft, circulation and bone marrow using bulk TCR-beta CDR3 sequencing. To identify alloreactive clones, pre-transplant mixed lymphocyte reaction products were sequenced and compared with unstimulated pre-transplant donor and recipient T cells. A cohort of fewer than 25 intestinal transplant recipients, including one retransplant, was enrolled, and a few patients lacking pretransplant specimens were excluded. Donor T cell macrochimerism was defined as a peak of at least 4% donor T cells among recipient peripheral blood mononuclear cells. Samples from three later patients were sequenced in-house on an Illumina MiSeq with MiXCR processing rather than by the commercial service. Beyond this particular receptor, the publication reports: GvH clones were detected in recipient bone marrow, and some of these GvH clones were observed earlier in ileal mucosa or blood, consistent with an intestinal mucosal origin. The relatively low number and heterogeneity of intestinal transplant patients limited the conclusions. Early after transplant, peak levels of circulating GvH clones were associated with declines in HvG clones. In patients with donor T cell macrochimerism, the allografts had high GvH to HvG T cell clonal ratios.

Library preparation was by the immunoSEQ multiplex PCR assay. For most patients, genomic DNA was isolated with the Qiagen DNeasy Blood and Tissue Kit and shipped frozen to Adaptive Biotechnologies for TCR sequencing. High-throughput TCR-beta CDR3 sequencing of genomic DNA from most patients was performed by Adaptive Biotechnologies. The published analysis was carried out like this. TCR sequencing data for some 17 patients were retrieved from Adaptive's ImmunoSEQ software; three other patients were processed with MiXCR and VDJtools. CD4 versus CD8 sorting errors were corrected by removing sequences found in both subsets at a frequency ratio below 5:1. Because the origin of CDR3 nucleotide sequences shared between donor and recipient could not be assigned, those sequences were removed. To count as alloreactive, a clone needed at least 2-fold expansion over unstimulated cells and a minimum CFSE-low frequency of 0.002% (template counts) or 0.001% (read counts). A clone was considered mappable if detected in the sequenced pre-transplant spleen, lymph node, or MLR CFSE-low populations of the donor or recipient. Cumulative frequency of alloreactive clones was calculated as a percentage of all sequences weighted by copy number. This is the immuneACCESS table as TCRdb keeps it, with only in-frame sequences that have V and J called. A part of the clones is gone; compared with another copy, unresolved V genes explain less than half, and the rest is unexplained. V, J and clone size reflect that table, while D and trimming were determined from the DNA. The sample contains about 100,000 clones, over 80% of them found a single time. The top ten constitute roughly 0.71% of the sample.

Notes on this clone: Its antigen remains undetermined. Base qualities are not at hand, and no much larger clone is one base apart.

Taken with the paper, the label for time point translates to: cells obtained before transplantation from donor or recipient. CD3+CD4+ and CD3+CD8+ populations were FACS-sorted from unstimulated pre-transplant donor and recipient cells taken from spleen or lymph nodes. The CDR3 holds 16 amino acids from the cysteine to the phenylalanine. Just the 48-base CDR3 DNA is kept, in frame starting at base 1. V is shortened by 4 bases, J by 0 bases, and the region joining them spans 15 bases. The germline V gene encodes CDR1 SGHKS and CDR2 YYEKEE (reference sequence). Specimen: unstimulated CD4+ T cells sorted from spleen or lymph node cells, collected before transplant. The chain is encoded by TRBV5-5 joined to TRBJ2-3; TRBD1 is a possible D gene, resting on 6 matching bases. The sequence derives from a human donor who was the organ donor for an intestinal transplant. The CDR3 region has the sequence CASSPGQRVSTDTQYF. The sequenced DNA: TGTGCCAGCAGCCCCGGACAGAGGGTGAGCACAGATACGCAGTATTTT.